This section outlines one T cell receptor (beta chain) sequence together with its context. Its antigen is not yet known. No per-base quality is available; no much larger clone lies one base away. Including the terminal cysteine and phenylalanine, the CDR3 comprises 13 residues. Just CDR3 DNA is preserved here, 39 bases in frame from base 1. For CDR1 and CDR2, the germline V gene lists SQVTM and ANQGSEA. The data were taken from a study of blood T cell repertoires in COVID-19 (dated by TCRdb to 2020 to 2021). About the study as a whole: Samples from collaborators originated in the United States, Italy and Spain and spanned both the acute and convalescent phases of COVID-19. The material from the prospective study consisted of cDNA or gDNA derived from T cells, B-cell-depleted T cells, or PBMCs. The dataset comprised deeply sampled blood TCRbeta repertoires from subjects exposed to, actively infected with, or recovered from COVID-19. The repertoires were released in a freely available public database intended as a resource for research on the immune response to SARS-CoV-2. The samples were drawn from the first 160 participants of the ongoing ImmuneRACE study and from over 950 subjects provided by 6 global collaborators. The sample metadata nearly always contained a de-identified subject ID, COVID-19 status, age in years and sex. Where available, HLA class I and class II types were obtained from metadata supplied by the sample provider rather than from assay-based typing.

The immunoSEQ Assay, a bias-controlled multiplex PCR, was used to amplify TCRbeta CDR3 regions from genomic DNA. The authors' analysis ran thus. The number of nucleated cells in each sample was estimated from the amplification of reference gene primers within the assay. To quantify the absolute abundance of each unique TCRbeta CDR3 rearrangement, sequence reads were collapsed and filtered. For each sample, productive Simpson clonality was calculated as the square root of Simpson's diversity index over productive rearrangements. TCRdb mirrors the immuneACCESS table, restricted to in-frame sequences. Some clones are absent from its copies; in checked studies, under half trace to an unresolved V gene, and the reason for the others is unknown. The V and J calls and clone size were taken over from that table, and D and trimming were inferred from the DNA. The sample records about 66,000 clones, approximately 91% of which are singletons. The leading ten clones occupy approximately 7.9% of the sample.

Whole blood was collected in K2EDTA tubes by collaborating institutions according to the institutions' own protocols. For TCRbeta analysis, collaborators shipped samples in one of three forms: frozen whole blood, isolated PBMCs, or DNA extracted from either of those sample types. Points the paper makes about the study in general: How much clinical and demographic metadata was included differed by source and by participant, and the metadata was provided uncurated.

The sequence is built from TRBV29-1 and TRBJ1-1; TRBD1 lines up with 7 middle nucleotides. The TCR was taken from a human donor in a cohort sampled during active COVID-19. The sample was peripheral blood. The sequenced DNA: TGCATCGCCCTTGGGACAGCCAACACTGAAGCTTTCTTT. Translation gives CIALGTANTEAFF.